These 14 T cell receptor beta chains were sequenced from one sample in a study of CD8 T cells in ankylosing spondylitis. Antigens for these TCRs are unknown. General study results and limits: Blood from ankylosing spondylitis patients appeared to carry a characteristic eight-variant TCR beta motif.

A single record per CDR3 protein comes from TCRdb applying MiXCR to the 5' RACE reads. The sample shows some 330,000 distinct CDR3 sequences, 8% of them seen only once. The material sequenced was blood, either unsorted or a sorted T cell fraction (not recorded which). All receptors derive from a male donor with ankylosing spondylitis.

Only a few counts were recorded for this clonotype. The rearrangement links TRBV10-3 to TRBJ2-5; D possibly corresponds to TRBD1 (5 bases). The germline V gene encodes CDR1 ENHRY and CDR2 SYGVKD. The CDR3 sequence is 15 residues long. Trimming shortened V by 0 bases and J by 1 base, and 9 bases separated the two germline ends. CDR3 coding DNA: TGTGCCATCAGTGAGTCGGGGCAGACCCAAGAGACCCAGTACTTC. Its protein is CAISESGQTQETQYF.

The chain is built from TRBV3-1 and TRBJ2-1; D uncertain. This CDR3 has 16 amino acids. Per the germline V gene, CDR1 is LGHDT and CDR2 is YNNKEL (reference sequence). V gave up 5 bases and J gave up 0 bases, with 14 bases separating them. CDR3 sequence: CASSYNSPSSYNEQFF. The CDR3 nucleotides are TGTGCCAGCAGCTATAACTCCCCGAGCTCCTACAATGAGCAGTTCTTC.

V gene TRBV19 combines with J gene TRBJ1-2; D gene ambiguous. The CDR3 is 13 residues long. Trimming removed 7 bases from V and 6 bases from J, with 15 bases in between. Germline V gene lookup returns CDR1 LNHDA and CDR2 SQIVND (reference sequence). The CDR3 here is CASKSGGDHGYTF. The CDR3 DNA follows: TGTGCCAGTAAATCGGGTGGGGATCATGGCTACACCTTC. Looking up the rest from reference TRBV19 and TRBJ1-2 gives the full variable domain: DGGITQSPKYLFRKEGQNVTLSCEQNLNHDAMYWYRQDPGQGLRLIYYSQIVNDFQKGDIAEGYSVSREKKESFPLTVTSAQKNPTAFYLCASKSGGDHGYTFGSGTRLTVV.

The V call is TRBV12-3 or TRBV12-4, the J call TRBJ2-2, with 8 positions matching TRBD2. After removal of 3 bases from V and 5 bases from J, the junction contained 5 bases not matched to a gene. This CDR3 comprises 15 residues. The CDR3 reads CASSFLAGGTGELFF. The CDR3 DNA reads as TGTGCCAGCAGTTTTCTGGCGGGAGGTACCGGGGAGCTGTTTTTT.

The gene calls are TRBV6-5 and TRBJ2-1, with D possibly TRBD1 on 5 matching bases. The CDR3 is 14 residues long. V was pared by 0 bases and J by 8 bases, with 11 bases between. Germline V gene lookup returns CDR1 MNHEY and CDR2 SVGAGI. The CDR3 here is CASSYSTGPDEQFF. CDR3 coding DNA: TGTGCCAGCAGTTACTCTACAGGCCCTGATGAGCAGTTCTTC.

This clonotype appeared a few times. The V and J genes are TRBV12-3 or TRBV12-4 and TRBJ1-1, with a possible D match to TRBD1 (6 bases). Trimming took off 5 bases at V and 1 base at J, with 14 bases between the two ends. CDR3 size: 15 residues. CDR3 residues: CASSQNRVWNTEAFF. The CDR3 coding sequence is TGTGCCAGCAGTCAGAACAGGGTTTGGAACACTGAAGCTTTCTTT.

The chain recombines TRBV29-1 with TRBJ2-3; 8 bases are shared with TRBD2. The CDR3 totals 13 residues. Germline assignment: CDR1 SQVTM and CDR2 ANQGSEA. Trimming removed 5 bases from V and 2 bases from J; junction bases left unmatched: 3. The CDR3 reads CSVKTSDTDTQYF. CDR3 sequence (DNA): TGCAGCGTTAAGACTAGCGACACAGATACGCAGTATTTT.

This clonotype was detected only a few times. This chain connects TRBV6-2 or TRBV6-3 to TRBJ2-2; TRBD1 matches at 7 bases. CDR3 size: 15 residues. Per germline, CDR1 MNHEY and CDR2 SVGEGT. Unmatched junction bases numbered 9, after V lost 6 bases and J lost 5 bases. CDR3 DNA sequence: TGTGCCAGCAGCAGACAGGGAGAGATAACCGGGGAGCTGTTTTTT. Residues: CASSRQGEITGELFF.

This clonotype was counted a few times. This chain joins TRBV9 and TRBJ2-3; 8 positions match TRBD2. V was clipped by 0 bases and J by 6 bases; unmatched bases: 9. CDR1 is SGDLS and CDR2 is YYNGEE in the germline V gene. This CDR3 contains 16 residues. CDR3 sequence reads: CASSVGGRPISDTQYF. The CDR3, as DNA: TGTGCCAGCAGCGTAGGCGGGAGGCCGATCAGTGATACGCAGTATTTT.

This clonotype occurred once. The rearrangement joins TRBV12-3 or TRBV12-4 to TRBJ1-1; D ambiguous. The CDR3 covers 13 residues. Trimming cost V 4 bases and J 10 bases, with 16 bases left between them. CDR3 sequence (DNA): TGTGCCAGCAGTTCCCATGGCACCGGTACAGCTTTCTTT. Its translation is CASSSHGTGTAFF.

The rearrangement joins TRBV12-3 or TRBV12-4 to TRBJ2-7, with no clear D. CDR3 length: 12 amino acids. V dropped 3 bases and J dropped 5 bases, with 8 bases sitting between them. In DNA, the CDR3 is TGTGCCAGCAGTTTGTCAAGGAACGAGCAGTACTTC. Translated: CASSLSRNEQYF.

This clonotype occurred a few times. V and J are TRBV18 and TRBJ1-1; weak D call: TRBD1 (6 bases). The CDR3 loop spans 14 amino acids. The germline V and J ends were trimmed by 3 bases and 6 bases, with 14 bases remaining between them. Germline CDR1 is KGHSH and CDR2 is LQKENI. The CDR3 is CASSPLEGVPEAFF. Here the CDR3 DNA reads TGTGCCAGCTCACCTCTTGAGGGGGTGCCTGAAGCTTTCTTT. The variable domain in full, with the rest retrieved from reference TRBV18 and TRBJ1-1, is NAGVMQNPRHLVRRRGQEARLRCSPMKGHSHVYWYRQLPEEGLKFMVYLQKENIIDESGMPKERFSAEFPKEGPSILRIQQVVRGDSAAYFCASSPLEGVPEAFFGQGTRLTVV.

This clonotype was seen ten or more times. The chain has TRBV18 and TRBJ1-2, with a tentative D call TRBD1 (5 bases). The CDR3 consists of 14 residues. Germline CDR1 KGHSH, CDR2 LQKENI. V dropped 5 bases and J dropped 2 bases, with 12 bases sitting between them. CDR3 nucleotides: TGTGCCAGCTCATCCTTCCGGGACAACTATGGCTACACCTTC. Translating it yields CASSSFRDNYGYTF.

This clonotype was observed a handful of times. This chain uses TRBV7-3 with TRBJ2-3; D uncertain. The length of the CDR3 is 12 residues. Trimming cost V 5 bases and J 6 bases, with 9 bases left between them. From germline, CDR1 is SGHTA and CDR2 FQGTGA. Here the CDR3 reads CASSLRWDTQYF. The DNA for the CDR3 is TGTGCCAGCAGCCTGCGGTGGGATACGCAGTATTTT.